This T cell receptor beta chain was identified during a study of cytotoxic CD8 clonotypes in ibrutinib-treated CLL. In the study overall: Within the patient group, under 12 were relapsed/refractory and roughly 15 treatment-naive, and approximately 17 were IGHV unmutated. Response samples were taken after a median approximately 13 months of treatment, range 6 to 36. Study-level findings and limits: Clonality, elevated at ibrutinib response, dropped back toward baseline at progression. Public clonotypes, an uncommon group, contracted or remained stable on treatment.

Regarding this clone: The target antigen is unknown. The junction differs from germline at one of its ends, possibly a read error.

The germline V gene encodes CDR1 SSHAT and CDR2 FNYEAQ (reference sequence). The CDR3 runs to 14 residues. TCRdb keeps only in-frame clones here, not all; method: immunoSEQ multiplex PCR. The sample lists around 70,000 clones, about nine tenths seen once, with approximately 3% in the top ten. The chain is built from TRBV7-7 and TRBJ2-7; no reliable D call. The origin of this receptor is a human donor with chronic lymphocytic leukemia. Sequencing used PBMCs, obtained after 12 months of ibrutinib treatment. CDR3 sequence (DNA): TGTGCTAGCAGCCCCACACCCCCGACCTACGAGCAGTACTTC. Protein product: CASSPTPPTYEQYF.